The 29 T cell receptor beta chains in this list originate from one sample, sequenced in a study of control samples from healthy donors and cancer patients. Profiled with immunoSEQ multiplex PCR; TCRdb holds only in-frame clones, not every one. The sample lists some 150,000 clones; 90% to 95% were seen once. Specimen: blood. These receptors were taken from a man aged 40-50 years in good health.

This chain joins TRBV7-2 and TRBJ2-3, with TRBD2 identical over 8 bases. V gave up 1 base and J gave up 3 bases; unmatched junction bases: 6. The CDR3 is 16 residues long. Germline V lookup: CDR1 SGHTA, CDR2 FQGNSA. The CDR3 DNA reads TGTGCCAGCAGCTTAGTCACCGGGAGGGCGACAGATACGCAGTATTTT. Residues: CASSLVTGRATDTQYF.

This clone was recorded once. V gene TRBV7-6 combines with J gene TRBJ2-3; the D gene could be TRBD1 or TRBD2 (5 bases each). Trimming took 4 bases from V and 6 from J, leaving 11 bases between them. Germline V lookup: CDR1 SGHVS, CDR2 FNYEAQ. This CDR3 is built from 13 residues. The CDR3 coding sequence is TGTGCCAGCAGCTGGATCAGGGAGGATACGCAGTATTTT. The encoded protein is CASSWIREDTQYF.

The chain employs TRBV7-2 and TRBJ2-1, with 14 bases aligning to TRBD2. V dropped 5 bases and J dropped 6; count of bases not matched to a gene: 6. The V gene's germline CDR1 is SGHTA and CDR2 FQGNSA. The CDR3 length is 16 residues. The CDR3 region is CASSLRTSGGLNEQFF. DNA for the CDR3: TGTGCCAGCAGCCTAAGGACTAGCGGGGGGCTCAATGAGCAGTTCTTC.

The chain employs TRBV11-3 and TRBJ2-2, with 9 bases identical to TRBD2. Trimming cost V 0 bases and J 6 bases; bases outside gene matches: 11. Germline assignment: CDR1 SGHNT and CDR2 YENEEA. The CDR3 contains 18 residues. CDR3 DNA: TGTGCCAGCAGCTTAGAACCCTCTCGGGGCGGGAGGGCCGGGGAGCTGTTTTTT. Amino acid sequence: CASSLEPSRGGRAGELFF.

The CDR3 DNA reads TGTGCCAGCAGCACCAGACAGGGGTCGAATAACTCCTACGAGCAGTACTTC. This translates into CASSTRQGSNNSYEQYF. The V gene is TRBV21-1, the J gene TRBJ2-7; the D call of TRBD1 is as the table states it, not checked on the DNA. TRBV21-1 is flagged as a pseudogene. The CDR3 runs 17 residues.

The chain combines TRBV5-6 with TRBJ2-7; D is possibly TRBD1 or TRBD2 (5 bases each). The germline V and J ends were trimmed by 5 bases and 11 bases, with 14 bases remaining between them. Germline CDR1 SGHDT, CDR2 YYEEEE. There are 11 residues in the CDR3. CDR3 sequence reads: CASSLGPDEYF. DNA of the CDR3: TGTGCCAGCAGTCTGGGACCCGACGAGTACTTC. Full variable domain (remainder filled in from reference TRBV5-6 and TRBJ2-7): DAGVTQSPTHLIKTRGQQVTLRCSPKSGHDTVSWYQQALGQGPQFIFQYYEEEERQRGNFPDRFSGHQFPNYSSELNVNALLLGDSALYLCASSLGPDEYFGPGTRLTVT.

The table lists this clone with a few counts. The CDR3: CASSEPNTEAFF. The CDR3 nucleotides read TGTGCCAGCAGTGAACCGAACACTGAAGCTTTCTTT. The chain combines TRBV25-1 with TRBJ1-1; D unclear. The CDR3 consists of 12 residues. V lost 2 bases, J lost 1 base, and 2 bases lay in between. Per the germline V gene, CDR1 is MGHDK and CDR2 is SYGVNS.

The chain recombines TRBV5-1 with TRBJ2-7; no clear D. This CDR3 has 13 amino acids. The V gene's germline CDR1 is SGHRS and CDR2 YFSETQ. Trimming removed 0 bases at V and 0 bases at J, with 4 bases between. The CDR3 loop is CASSLGASYEQYF. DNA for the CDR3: TGCGCCAGCAGCTTGGGGGCCTCCTACGAGCAGTACTTC.

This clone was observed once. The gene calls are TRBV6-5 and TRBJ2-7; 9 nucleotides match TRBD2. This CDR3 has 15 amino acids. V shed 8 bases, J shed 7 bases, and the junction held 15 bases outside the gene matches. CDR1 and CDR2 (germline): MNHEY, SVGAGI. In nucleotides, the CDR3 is TGTGCCAGCGCGGGGGGGAGGGCGGCGCCTCGGGAGCAGTACTTC. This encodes CASAGGRAAPREQYF.

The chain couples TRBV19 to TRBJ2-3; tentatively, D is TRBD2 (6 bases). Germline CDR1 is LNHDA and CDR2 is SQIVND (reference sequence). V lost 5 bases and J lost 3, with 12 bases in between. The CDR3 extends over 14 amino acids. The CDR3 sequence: CASSGRDWTDTQYF. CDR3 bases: TGTGCCAGTAGTGGAAGGGACTGGACAGATACGCAGTATTTT.

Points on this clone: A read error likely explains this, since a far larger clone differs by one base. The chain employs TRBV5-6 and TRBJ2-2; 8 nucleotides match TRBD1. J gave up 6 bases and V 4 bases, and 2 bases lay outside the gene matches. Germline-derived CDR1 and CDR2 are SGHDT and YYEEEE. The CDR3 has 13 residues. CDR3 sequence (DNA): TGTGCCAGCAGCCCACAGGGGGCCGGGGAGCTGTTTTTT. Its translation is CASSPQGAGELFF.

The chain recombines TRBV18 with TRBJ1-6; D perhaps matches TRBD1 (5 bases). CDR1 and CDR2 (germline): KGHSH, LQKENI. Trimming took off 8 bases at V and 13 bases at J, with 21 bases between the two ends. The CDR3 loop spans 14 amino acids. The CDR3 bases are TGTGCCAGCGCGGCCGGGACGGCGGCTCTCCCCCTCCACTTT. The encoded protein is CASAAGTAALPLHF. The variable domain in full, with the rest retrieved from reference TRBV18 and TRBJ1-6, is NAGVMQNPRHLVRRRGQEARLRCSPMKGHSHVYWYRQLPEEGLKFMVYLQKENIIDESGMPKERFSAEFPKEGPSILRIQQVVRGDSAAYFCASAAGTAALPLHFGNGTRLTVT.

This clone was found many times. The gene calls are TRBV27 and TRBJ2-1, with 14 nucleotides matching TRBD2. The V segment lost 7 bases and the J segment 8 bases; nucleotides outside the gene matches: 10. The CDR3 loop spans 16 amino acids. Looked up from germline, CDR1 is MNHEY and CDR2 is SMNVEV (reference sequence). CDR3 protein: CASKSSGTSGRHEQFF. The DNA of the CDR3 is TGTGCCAGCAAATCTTCCGGGACTAGCGGGAGACATGAGCAGTTCTTC.

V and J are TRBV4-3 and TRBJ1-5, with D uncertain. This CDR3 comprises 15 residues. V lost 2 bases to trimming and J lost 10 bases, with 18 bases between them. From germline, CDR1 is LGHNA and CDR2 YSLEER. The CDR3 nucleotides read TGCGCCAGCAGCCAACAGGTCGGAAGATCGAATCCCCAGCATTTT. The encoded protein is CASSQQVGRSNPQHF.

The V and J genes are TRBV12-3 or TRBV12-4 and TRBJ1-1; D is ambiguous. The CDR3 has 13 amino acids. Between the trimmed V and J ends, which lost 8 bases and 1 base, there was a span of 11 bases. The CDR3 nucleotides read TGTGCCAGCTCGGCGAGGGCGAACACTGAAGCTTTCTTT. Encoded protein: CASSARANTEAFF.

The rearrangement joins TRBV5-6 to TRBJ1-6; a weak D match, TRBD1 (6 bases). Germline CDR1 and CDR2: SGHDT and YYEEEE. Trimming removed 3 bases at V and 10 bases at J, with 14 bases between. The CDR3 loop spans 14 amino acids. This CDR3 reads CASSSGTPGSPLHF. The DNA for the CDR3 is TGTGCCAGCAGCTCCGGGACACCGGGATCACCCCTCCACTTT.

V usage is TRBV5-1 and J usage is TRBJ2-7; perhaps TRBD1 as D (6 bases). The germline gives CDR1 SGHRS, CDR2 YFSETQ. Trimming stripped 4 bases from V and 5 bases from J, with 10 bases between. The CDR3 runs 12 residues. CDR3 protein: CASSRDNNEQYF. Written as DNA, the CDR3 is TGCGCCAGCAGCCGGGACAACAACGAGCAGTACTTC. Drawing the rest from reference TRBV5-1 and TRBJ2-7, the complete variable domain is KAGVTQTPRYLIKTRGQQVTLSCSPISGHRSVSWYQQTPGQGLQFLFEYFSETQRNKGNFPGRFSGRQFSNSRSEMNVSTLELGDSALYLCASSRDNNEQYFGPGTRLTVT.

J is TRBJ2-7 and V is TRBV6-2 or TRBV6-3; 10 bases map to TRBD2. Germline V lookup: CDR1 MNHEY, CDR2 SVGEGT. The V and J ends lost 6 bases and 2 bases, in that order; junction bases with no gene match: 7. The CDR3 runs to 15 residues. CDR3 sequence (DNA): TGTGCCAGCAGCCCCAGGACTAGCGGCACCTACGAGCAGTACTTC. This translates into CASSPRTSGTYEQYF.

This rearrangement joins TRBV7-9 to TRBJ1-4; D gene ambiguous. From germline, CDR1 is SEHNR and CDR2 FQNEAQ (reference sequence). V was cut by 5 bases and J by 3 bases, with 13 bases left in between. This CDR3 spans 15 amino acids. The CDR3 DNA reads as TGTGCCAGCAGCCCAATACAAGGAGCTAATGAAAAACTGTTTTTT. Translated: CASSPIQGANEKLFF. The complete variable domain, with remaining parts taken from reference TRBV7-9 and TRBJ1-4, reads DTGVSQNPRHKITKRGQNVTFRCDPISEHNRLYWYRQTLGQGPEFLTYFQNEAQLEKSRLLSDRFSAERPKGSFSTLEIQRTEQGDSAMYLCASSPIQGANEKLFFGSGTQLSVL.

The CDR3 DNA reads TGTGCCAGCAGGGGGGCAGGGACCTCAAACTACGAGCAGTACTTC. It translates to CASRGAGTSNYEQYF. The V and J genes are TRBV28 and TRBJ2-7, with a weak D call TRBD1 (6 bases). The CDR3 loop spans 15 amino acids. The ends were cut back, 6 bases at V and 3 bases at J, with 18 bases in the middle. Germline values: CDR1 MDHEN, CDR2 SYDVKM.

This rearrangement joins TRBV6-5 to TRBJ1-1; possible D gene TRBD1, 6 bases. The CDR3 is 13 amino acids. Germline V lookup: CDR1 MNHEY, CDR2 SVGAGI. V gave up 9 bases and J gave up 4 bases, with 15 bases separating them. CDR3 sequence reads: CASQQGRTTEAFF. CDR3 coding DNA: TGTGCCAGTCAACAGGGAAGGACCACTGAAGCTTTCTTT.

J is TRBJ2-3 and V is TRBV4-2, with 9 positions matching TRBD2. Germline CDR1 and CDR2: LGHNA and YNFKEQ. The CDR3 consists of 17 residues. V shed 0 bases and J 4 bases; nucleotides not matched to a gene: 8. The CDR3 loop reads CASSQDISLAGSDTQYF. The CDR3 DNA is TGTGCCAGCAGCCAAGATATCAGCCTAGCGGGATCAGATACGCAGTATTTT.

This chain's CDR3 is CASISNVNTEAFF. The CDR3 coding sequence is TGTGCCAGCATTAGTAACGTGAACACTGAAGCTTTCTTT. The chain carries TRBV6-6 and TRBJ1-1; D unclear. V dropped 7 bases and J dropped 0 bases, with 9 bases sitting between them. The CDR3 spans 13 residues. The germline V gene has CDR1 MNHNY and CDR2 SVGAGI (reference sequence).

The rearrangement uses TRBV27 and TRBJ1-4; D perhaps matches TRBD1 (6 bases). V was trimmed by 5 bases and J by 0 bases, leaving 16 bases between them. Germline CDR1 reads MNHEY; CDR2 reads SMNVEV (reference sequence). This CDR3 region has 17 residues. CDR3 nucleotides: TGTGCCAGCAGTAGATTACTGGACAGTGCAACTAATGAAAAACTGTTTTTT. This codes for CASSRLLDSATNEKLFF.

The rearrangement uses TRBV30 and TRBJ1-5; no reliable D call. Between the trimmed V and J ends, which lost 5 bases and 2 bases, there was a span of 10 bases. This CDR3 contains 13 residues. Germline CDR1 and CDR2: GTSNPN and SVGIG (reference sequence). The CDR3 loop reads CAWREDGNQPQHF. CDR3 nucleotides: TGTGCCTGGCGGGAGGATGGCAATCAGCCCCAGCATTTT. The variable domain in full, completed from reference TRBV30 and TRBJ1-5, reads SQTIHQWPATLVQPVGSPLSLECTVEGTSNPNLYWYRQAAGRGLQLLFYSVGIGQISSEVPQNLSASRPQDRQFILSSKKLLLSDSGFYLCAWREDGNQPQHFGDGTRLSIL.

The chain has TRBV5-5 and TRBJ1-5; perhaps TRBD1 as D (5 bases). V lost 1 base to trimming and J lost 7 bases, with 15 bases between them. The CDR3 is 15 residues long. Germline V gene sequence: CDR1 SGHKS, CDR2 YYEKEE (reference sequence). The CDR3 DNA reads TGTGCCAGCAGCTTGCGTGCGGGGGAATCACAGCCCCAGCATTTT. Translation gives CASSLRAGESQPQHF.

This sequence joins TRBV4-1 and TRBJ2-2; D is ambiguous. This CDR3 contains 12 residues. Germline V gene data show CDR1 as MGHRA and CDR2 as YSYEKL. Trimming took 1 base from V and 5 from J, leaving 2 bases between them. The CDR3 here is CASSQVTGELFF. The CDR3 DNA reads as TGCGCCAGCAGCCAAGTGACCGGGGAGCTGTTTTTT.

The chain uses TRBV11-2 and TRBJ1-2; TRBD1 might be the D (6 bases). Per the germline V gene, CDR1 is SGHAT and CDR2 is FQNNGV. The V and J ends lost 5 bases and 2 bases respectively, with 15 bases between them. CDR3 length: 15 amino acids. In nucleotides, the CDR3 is TGTGCCAGCAGCACCTTGGGGGGGACAAACTATGGCTACACCTTC. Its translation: CASSTLGGTNYGYTF.

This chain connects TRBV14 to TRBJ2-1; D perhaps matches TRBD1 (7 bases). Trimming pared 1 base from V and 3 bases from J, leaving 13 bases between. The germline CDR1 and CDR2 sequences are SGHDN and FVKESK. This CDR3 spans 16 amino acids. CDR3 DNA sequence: TGTGCCAGCAGCCAAGTGGGGGGACAGAGCTACAATGAGCAGTTCTTC. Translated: CASSQVGGQSYNEQFF.